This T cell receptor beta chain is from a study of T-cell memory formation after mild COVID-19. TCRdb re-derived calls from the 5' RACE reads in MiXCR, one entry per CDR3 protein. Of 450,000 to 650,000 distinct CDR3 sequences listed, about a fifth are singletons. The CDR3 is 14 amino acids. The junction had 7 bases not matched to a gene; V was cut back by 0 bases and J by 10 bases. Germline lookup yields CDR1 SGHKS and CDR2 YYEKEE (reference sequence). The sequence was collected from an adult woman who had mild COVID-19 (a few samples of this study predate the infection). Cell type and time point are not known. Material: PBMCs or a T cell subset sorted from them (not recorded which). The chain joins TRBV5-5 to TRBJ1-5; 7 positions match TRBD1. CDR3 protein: CASSLDDREIPQHF. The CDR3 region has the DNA TGTGCCAGCAGCTTGGATGACAGGGAGATTCCCCAGCATTTT.